A single sample gave rise to the 18 T cell receptor beta chains below, sequenced in a study of control samples from healthy donors and cancer patients. TCRdb keeps only in-frame clones here, not all; method: immunoSEQ multiplex PCR. The repertoire has about 53,000 clones, around 87% of them found once; the top ten carry roughly 13%. The sequenced sample consisted of PBMCs. Source of these receptors: a man aged 55-75 years with head and neck cancer.

The genes are TRBV7-6 and TRBJ2-1; perhaps TRBD2 as D (6 bases). The CDR3 spans 17 residues. Germline values: CDR1 SGHVS, CDR2 FNYEAQ. The ends were cut back, 0 bases at V and 8 bases at J, with 20 bases in the middle. The CDR3: CASSLAAGGSAVYEQFF. As DNA, the CDR3 is TGTGCCAGCAGCTTAGCAGCTGGGGGGAGCGCCGTGTATGAGCAGTTCTTC.

The rearrangement links TRBV9 to TRBJ2-2, with 8 nucleotides matching TRBD2. The V gene end was trimmed by 1 base and the J gene end by 5 bases; junction bases not matched to a gene: 13. CDR1 is SGDLS, CDR2 YYNGEE, per germline. The length of the CDR3 is 18 residues. The CDR3 reads CASSVLPLSGGATGELFF. As DNA, the CDR3 is TGTGCCAGCAGCGTACTACCCCTAAGCGGGGGAGCTACCGGGGAGCTGTTTTTT.

This clone has just one count. The gene calls are TRBV28 and TRBJ1-1; D gene ambiguous. V lost 9 bases, J lost 3 bases, and 17 bases lay in between. The germline V gene has CDR1 MDHEN and CDR2 SYDVKM. The CDR3 length is 14 residues. CDR3 coding DNA: TGTGCCAGTTCAAGAACCACAGTTTACACTGAAGCTTTCTTT. Protein: CASSRTTVYTEAFF.

The rearrangement joins TRBV5-1 to TRBJ2-3, with 11 nucleotides matching TRBD1. V lost 4 bases, J lost 1 base, and 5 bases stayed unmatched. From germline, CDR1 is SGHRS and CDR2 YFSETQ. This CDR3 contains 16 residues. This CDR3 is CASSAQGQGGTDTQYF. The CDR3, as DNA: TGCGCCAGCAGCGCCCAGGGACAGGGGGGCACAGATACGCAGTATTTT.

The V gene is TRBV6-5, the J gene TRBJ2-5, with TRBD2 matching 11 bases. Germline loops: CDR1 MNHEY, CDR2 SVGAGI. The CDR3 has 15 amino acids. V lost 6 bases to trimming and J lost 5 bases; unmatched junction nucleotides: 8. CDR3 region: CASRPIAGGLETQYF. The CDR3 nucleotides read TGTGCCAGCAGACCCATAGCGGGGGGGCTGGAGACCCAGTACTTC.

The count of this clone is one. J is TRBJ2-5 and V is TRBV7-2; 8 positions agree with TRBD2. The CDR3 totals 17 residues. Unmatched junction bases numbered 11, after V lost 5 bases and J lost 0 bases. Germline loops: CDR1 SGHTA, CDR2 FQGNSA. CDR3: CASSPFPRGGHQETQYF. Here the CDR3 DNA reads TGTGCCAGCAGCCCTTTCCCTCGGGGGGGGCACCAAGAGACCCAGTACTTC.

This rearrangement joins TRBV5-5 to TRBJ2-3, with D unresolved. The CDR3 spans 14 residues. Looked up from germline, CDR1 is SGHKS and CDR2 is YYEKEE (reference sequence). V dropped 0 bases and J dropped 2 bases, with 7 bases sitting between them. The CDR3 loop is CASSLVRTTDTQYF. In DNA, the CDR3 is TGTGCCAGCAGCTTGGTCAGAACCACAGATACGCAGTATTTT.

The chain uses TRBV11-2 and TRBJ2-3; 8 nucleotides align to TRBD2. This CDR3 has 15 residues. V lost 0 bases, J lost 5 bases, and 4 bases stayed unmatched. CDR1 is SGHAT and CDR2 is FQNNGV in the germline V gene. Here the CDR3 reads CASSLDWRGVDTQYF. The CDR3 region has the DNA TGTGCCAGCAGCTTAGATTGGCGGGGGGTAGATACGCAGTATTTT.

This rearrangement joins TRBV7-3 to TRBJ2-3; 16 bases fit TRBD2. The CDR3 extends over 17 amino acids. After removal of 5 bases from V and 1 base from J, the junction contained 3 bases not matched to a gene. CDR1 is SGHTA, CDR2 FQGTGA, per germline. In DNA form, the CDR3 reads TGTGCCAGCAGCACGGGACTAGCGGGAGGGCGCACAGATACGCAGTATTTT. Protein sequence: CASSTGLAGGRTDTQYF.

This chain connects TRBV3-1 (or the pseudogene TRBV3-2) to TRBJ2-2; 10 nucleotides align to TRBD2. Trimming cost V 4 bases and J 6 bases; bases outside gene matches: 8. Germline lookup yields CDR1 LGHDT and CDR2 YNNKEL (reference sequence). The CDR3 is 16 residues long. CDR3 residues: CASSRRLAGVSGELFF. DNA for the CDR3: TGTGCCAGCAGCCGCCGTCTAGCGGGAGTATCCGGGGAGCTGTTTTTT.

This chain connects TRBV6-1 to TRBJ2-7, with 9 bases aligning to TRBD1. The CDR3 runs 15 residues. In germline, CDR1 is MNHNS, CDR2 SASEGT. With 3 bases clipped from V and 3 bases from J, the junction kept 6 bases outside the gene matches. In nucleotides, the CDR3 is TGTGCCAGCAGTGACCCAGGGGACAGGGTCTACGAGCAGTACTTC. Its protein is CASSDPGDRVYEQYF.

The V call is TRBV3-1 (or the pseudogene TRBV3-2), the J call TRBJ1-4; D remains ambiguous. The CDR3 sequence is 13 residues long. The germline V gene has CDR1 LGHDT and CDR2 YNNKEL (reference sequence). V lost 1 base and J lost 8, with 8 bases in between. In DNA form, the CDR3 reads TGTGCCAGCAGCCAAGGAGCGGAGGAAAAACTGTTTTTT. It yields the protein CASSQGAEEKLFF.

This chain links TRBV7-3 with TRBJ1-1, with D unresolved. Germline lookup yields CDR1 SGHTA and CDR2 FQGTGA. Trimming took 5 bases from V and 1 from J, leaving 8 bases between them. CDR3 length equals 13 residues. The CDR3 is CASSPHKNTEAFF. CDR3 nucleotides: TGTGCCAGCAGCCCACACAAGAACACTGAAGCTTTCTTT. Drawing the rest from reference TRBV7-3 and TRBJ1-1, the complete variable domain is GAGVSQTPSNKVTEKGKYVELRCDPISGHTALYWYRQSLGQGPEFLIYFQGTGAADDSGLPNDRFFAVRPEGSVSTLKIQRTERGDSAVYLCASSPHKNTEAFFGQGTRLTVV.

This clone was seen a handful of times. The chain uses TRBV3-1 (or the pseudogene TRBV3-2) and TRBJ2-7, with D perhaps matching TRBD2 (5 bases). The V end was cut by 4 bases, the J end by 1 base, with 11 bases between. Looked up from germline, CDR1 is LGHDT and CDR2 is YNNKEL (reference sequence). This CDR3 has 14 residues. The CDR3 spells CASSLLPGSYEQYF. In nucleotides, the CDR3 is TGTGCCAGCAGCCTTCTGCCGGGATCCTACGAGCAGTACTTC.

This clone appeared a few times. The rearrangement uses TRBV6-2 or TRBV6-3 and TRBJ2-7; D may match TRBD1 or TRBD2 (8 bases each). CDR3 length equals 15 residues. The germline CDR1 and CDR2 sequences are MNHEY and SVGEGT. Trimming left V 2 bases short and J 11 bases short, with 22 bases between. CDR3 loop: CASSYGAGGLLAEYF. The DNA for the CDR3 is TGTGCCAGCAGTTACGGGGCAGGGGGCTTACTAGCGGAGTACTTC.

J is TRBJ2-1 and V is TRBV19; TRBD2 matches 8 bases. The junction had 13 bases not matched to a gene; V was cut back by 10 bases and J by 8 bases. Per germline, CDR1 LNHDA and CDR2 SQIVND (reference sequence). CDR3 size: 14 residues. The CDR3 here is CATRVGGAVDEQFF. The DNA of the CDR3 is TGTGCCACCCGAGTCGGGGGGGCGGTCGATGAGCAGTTCTTC.

The CDR3 here is CASSLVGASSTDTQYF. CDR3 DNA sequence: TGCGCCAGCAGCTTGGTCGGGGCTTCCTCAACAGATACGCAGTATTTT. The chain carries TRBV5-1 and TRBJ2-3; D may match TRBD1 or TRBD2 (5 bases each). Trimming removed 0 bases at V and 3 bases at J, with 14 bases between. In germline, CDR1 is SGHRS, CDR2 YFSETQ. The CDR3 has 16 residues.

This clone was observed a single time. The chain carries TRBV11-2 and TRBJ2-1; 7 bases fit TRBD1. The CDR3 contains 16 residues. The germline V gene encodes CDR1 SGHAT and CDR2 FQNNGV. V lost 1 base, J lost 6 bases, and 9 bases stayed unmatched. CDR3 in amino acids: CASSLGVGRGTNEQFF. The CDR3 bases are TGTGCCAGCAGCTTAGGGGTTGGCAGGGGGACCAATGAGCAGTTCTTC.